Sequencing of this T cell receptor (beta chain) was carried out in a study of blood T cell repertoires in COVID-19. This CDR3 spans 16 amino acids. Germline V gene data show CDR1 as SGHRS and CDR2 as YFSETQ. V was pared by 3 bases and J by 6 bases, with 9 bases of the junction left unmatched. Study processing details: By means of reference gene primer amplification, nucleated cell counts were estimated. Using immunoSEQ multiplex PCR, the repertoire was profiled, and TCRdb retains in-frame clones only, with some absent. V and J calls and clone size come straight from that table; D and trimming were deduced from the DNA. Seen here are roughly 120,000 clones, 92% observed once, and the top ten hold approximately 2%.

The genes are TRBV5-1 and TRBJ2-7, with TRBD2 identical over 13 bases. Sample: peripheral blood. This sequence was found in a man between 50 and 59 years old with COVID-19, enrolled during active disease. The chain's CDR3 is CASSWGGLAGAGEQYF. The CDR3 region has the DNA TGCGCCAGCAGCTGGGGCGGACTAGCGGGAGCGGGCGAGCAGTACTTC.